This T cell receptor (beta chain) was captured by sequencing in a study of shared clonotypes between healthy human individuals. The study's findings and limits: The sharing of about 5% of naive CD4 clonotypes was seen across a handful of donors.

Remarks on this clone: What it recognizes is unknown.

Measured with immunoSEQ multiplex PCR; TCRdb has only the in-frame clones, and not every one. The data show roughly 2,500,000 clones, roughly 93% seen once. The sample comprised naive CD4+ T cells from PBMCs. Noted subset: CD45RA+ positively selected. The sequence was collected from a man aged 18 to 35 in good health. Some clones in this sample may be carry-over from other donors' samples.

The CDR3 DNA reads as TGTGCCAGCAGCCTCATAGAGGACAGGGGCCGCCTCTCCTACGAGCAGTACTTC. It codes for CASSLIEDRGRLSYEQYF. The gene calls are TRBV7-8 and TRBJ2-5; 9 bases agree with TRBD1. The tail of the sequence fits TRBJ2-7 better, so the J call may be wrong. This CDR3 comprises 18 residues. Germline CDR1 is SGHVS and CDR2 is FQNEAQ.